The 20 T cell receptor beta chains below all came from one sample that was sequenced in a study of relationships among human T cell subsets. From mRNA, alpha and beta CDR3 regions were amplified using semiquantitative ARM-PCR. Tagged nested gene-specific primers were used first, then communal superprimers amplified exponentially. In TCRdb, the multiplex PCR reads were re-called with MiXCR into one record per CDR3 protein. The table has approximately 15,000 distinct CDR3 sequences, 62% seen once. Sequenced sample: total T cells sorted from blood. These TCRs come from a man aged 35 to 55 in good health.

The rearrangement uses TRBV24-1 and TRBJ1-5; no firm D call. The CDR3 totals 12 residues. The germline V and J ends were trimmed by 2 bases and 9 bases, with 7 bases remaining between them. Germline V gives CDR1 KGHDR, CDR2 SFDVKD. CDR3 nucleotides: TGTGCCACCAGTGATTCCGCCTGGCCCCAGCATTTT. Protein product: CATSDSAWPQHF.

The V gene is TRBV5-1, the J gene TRBJ2-3; tentatively, D is TRBD1 or TRBD2 (6 bases each). Germline V gene sequence: CDR1 SGHRS, CDR2 YFSETQ. The CDR3 runs to 15 residues. Trimming stripped 0 bases from V and 5 bases from J, with 13 bases between. The CDR3 region has the DNA TGCGCCAGCAGCTTGGAGGGGGGCCCAGTAGATACGCAGTATTTT. Protein sequence: CASSLEGGPVDTQYF. Filled out from reference TRBV5-1 and TRBJ2-3, the complete variable domain reads KAGVTQTPRYLIKTRGQQVTLSCSPISGHRSVSWYQQTPGQGLQFLFEYFSETQRNKGNFPGRFSGRQFSNSRSEMNVSTLELGDSALYLCASSLEGGPVDTQYFGPGTRLTVL.

The rearrangement links TRBV12-5 to TRBJ2-1; D is uncertain. Deletions cut 4 bases from V and 2 bases from J, with 9 bases between. Germline V lookup: CDR1 LGHNT, CDR2 FRNRAP. The CDR3 spans 14 residues. CDR3 nucleotide sequence: TGTGCTAGTGGTTACGGACGTGCCTACAATGAGCAGTTCTTC. This gives the protein CASGYGRAYNEQFF. The entire variable domain, with the rest obtained from reference TRBV12-5 and TRBJ2-1, is as follows: DARVTQTPRHKVTEMGQEVTMRCQPILGHNTVFWYRQTMMQGLELLAYFRNRAPLDDSGMPKDRFSAEMPDATLATLKIQPSEPRDSAVYFCASGYGRAYNEQFFGPGTRLTVL.

The chain has TRBV6-1 and TRBJ2-7, with 8 bases matching TRBD2. This CDR3 is built from 13 residues. CDR1 is MNHNS and CDR2 is SASEGT in the germline V gene. V lost 7 bases to trimming and J lost 4 bases; unmatched junction nucleotides: 6. Here the CDR3 reads CASTKRELYEQYF. In nucleotides, the CDR3 is TGTGCCAGCACCAAGCGGGAGTTGTACGAGCAGTACTTC.

This rearrangement joins TRBV12-5 to TRBJ2-1; a weak D match, TRBD2 (5 bases). Germline V lookup: CDR1 LGHNT, CDR2 FRNRAP. CDR3 length equals 14 residues. Trimming pared 1 base from V and 8 bases from J, leaving 12 bases between. The CDR3 region has the DNA TGTGCTAGTGGTTTGGACGGAGGATTAGATGAGCAGTTCTTC. This encodes CASGLDGGLDEQFF.

A note on this clonotype: This may stem from a read error, because a much larger clone lies one nucleotide away. V and J are TRBV11-2 and TRBJ2-3; D gene ambiguous. The germline V and J ends were trimmed by 1 base and 8 bases, with 10 bases remaining between them. Germline V gives CDR1 SGHAT, CDR2 FQNNGV. The CDR3 loop spans 13 amino acids. In DNA, the CDR3 is TGTGCCAGCAGCTTAGCGGTGGCAGGTACGCAGTATTTT. Protein: CASSLAVAGTQYF.

Concerning this clonotype: A junction boundary mismatches the germline segment, possibly from a read error. This rearrangement joins TRBV7-9 to TRBJ2-1; 10 bases are a match to TRBD2. The CDR3 length is 18 residues. Germline CDR1 SEHNR, CDR2 FQNEAQ (reference sequence). CDR3 sequence reads: CASNLPRRLAGAGNEQFF. The CDR3 DNA reads TGTGCCAGCAACTTACCAAGGCGCCTAGCGGGAGCGGGAAATGAGCAGTTCTTC.

This clonotype was observed a few times. The rearrangement joins TRBV18 to TRBJ2-1, with D perhaps assigned TRBD1 or TRBD2 (5 bases each). Germline V gene data show CDR1 as KGHSH and CDR2 as LQKENI. The CDR3 has 13 amino acids. Trimming took off 5 bases at V and 5 bases at J, with 10 bases between the two ends. CDR3 residues: CASSKGRDNEQFF. The DNA of the CDR3 is TGTGCCAGCTCAAAGGGGCGGGACAATGAGCAGTTCTTC.

A few counts support this clonotype. The rearrangement joins TRBV10-3 to TRBJ1-1, with D possibly matching TRBD1 (5 bases). V was shortened by 7 bases and J by 0 bases, with 12 bases between the two germline ends. The CDR3 loop spans 14 amino acids. The germline V gene has CDR1 ENHRY and CDR2 SYGVKD. CDR3: CAIKIDSMNTEAFF. CDR3 in DNA: TGTGCCATCAAGATCGACAGCATGAACACTGAAGCTTTCTTT.

The J gene is TRBJ2-7, the V gene TRBV20-1; 11 bases map to TRBD2. The CDR3 runs to 16 residues. V lost 6 bases, J lost 2 bases, and 12 bases stayed unmatched. CDR1 is DFQATT, CDR2 SNEGSKA, per germline (reference sequence). CDR3 sequence reads: CSARALAGEFTYEQYF. The CDR3 coding sequence is TGCAGTGCGAGGGCACTAGCGGGAGAATTCACCTACGAGCAGTACTTC.

This clonotype turned up a few times. The rearrangement joins TRBV12-3 or TRBV12-4 to TRBJ2-1; TRBD2 aligns across 7 bases. Unmatched junction bases numbered 5, after V lost 5 bases and J lost 1 base. This CDR3 has 15 amino acids. The CDR3 here is CASSLVAGSYNEQFF. The CDR3 DNA follows: TGTGCCAGCAGTCTGGTAGCGGGTTCCTACAATGAGCAGTTCTTC.

A word on this clonotype: The junction departs from the called germline gene at one end, perhaps through a read error. The rearrangement links TRBV30 to TRBJ2-7, with no clear D. Germline lookup yields CDR1 GTSNPN and CDR2 SVGIG (reference sequence). The CDR3 consists of 11 residues. The CDR3 coding sequence is TGTGCCTGGCTTGGGGTTTACGAACAGTACTTC. This codes for CAWLGVYEQYF.

This chain uses TRBV12-3 or TRBV12-4 with TRBJ2-5, with 8 bases lining up with TRBD1. The CDR3 contains 15 residues. V shed 1 base and J 0 bases; nucleotides not matched to a gene: 1. The CDR3 protein is CASSLGTGHQETQYF. CDR3 sequence (DNA): TGTGCCAGCAGTTTAGGGACAGGGCACCAAGAGACCCAGTACTTC.

As regards this clonotype: A junction end diverges from the germline sequence, so it may reflect a read error. J is TRBJ1-5 and V is TRBV20-1; 7 nucleotides line up with TRBD1. The CDR3 contains 14 residues. CDR1 DFQATT and CDR2 SNEGSKA come from the germline V gene (reference sequence). The CDR3 loop reads CSARDRLTGTQGDF. The CDR3 DNA is TGCAGTGCTAGAGATCGGTTGACAGGGACCCAGGGGGATTTT.

A remark on this clonotype: The junction departs from the called germline gene at one end, perhaps through a read error. The chain has TRBV10-2 and TRBJ2-1; no clear D gene. The CDR3 contains 14 residues. Germline V gives CDR1 WSHSY, CDR2 SAAADI. CDR3 residues: CASRSSGSYSEQFF. CDR3 nucleotides: TGCGCCAGCAGAAGTTCGGGTAGCTACAGTGAGCAGTTCTTC.

The chain uses TRBV28 and TRBJ1-5; TRBD1 matches at 8 bases. The CDR3 extends over 15 amino acids. Germline loops: CDR1 MDHEN, CDR2 SYDVKM. Trimming at V came to 5 bases and at J to 6 bases, leaving 9 bases not matched to a gene. CDR3 sequence: CASSGQGGMGQPQHF. CDR3 DNA: TGTGCCAGCAGTGGACAGGGAGGAATGGGTCAGCCCCAGCATTTT.

The chain carries TRBV19 and TRBJ2-4, with D possibly TRBD1 on 6 matching bases. Germline V gene lookup returns CDR1 LNHDA and CDR2 SQIVND (reference sequence). CDR3 length: 19 amino acids. Trimming cost V 4 bases and J 0 bases, with 22 bases left between them. The CDR3 loop reads CASSTSPLQGSLAKNIQYF. CDR3 nucleotides: TGTGCCAGTAGTACGTCCCCCCTACAGGGCAGCTTAGCCAAAAACATTCAGTACTTC.

V is TRBV7-9 and J is TRBJ2-3, with D hard to call. The CDR3 is made up of 12 amino acids. Germline lookup yields CDR1 SEHNR and CDR2 FQNEAQ (reference sequence). V was shortened by 4 bases and J by 5 bases, with 7 bases between the two germline ends. CDR3 sequence reads: CASSSLGDTQYF. The DNA of the CDR3 is TGTGCCAGCAGCTCCTTGGGAGATACGCAGTATTTT.

This clonotype was recorded a few times. This sequence joins TRBV4-1 and TRBJ2-3; no reliable D call. CDR3 length: 17 residues. Trimming left V 0 bases short and J 2 bases short, with 15 bases between. Per germline, CDR1 MGHRA and CDR2 YSYEKL. CDR3 amino acids: CASSQEGRRSTTDTQYF. In nucleotides, the CDR3 is TGCGCCAGCAGCCAAGAAGGACGGCGGTCAACCACAGATACGCAGTATTTT.

This clonotype was recorded a few times. This sequence joins TRBV6-5 and TRBJ1-4; no firm D call. V shed 6 bases and J shed 1 base, with 9 bases lying between them. CDR1 is MNHEY and CDR2 is SVGAGI in the germline V gene. CDR3 length: 14 amino acids. CDR3 bases: TGTGCCAGCAGAGGTTTGGGAACTAATGAAAAACTGTTTTTT. Its protein is CASRGLGTNEKLFF.